This TCR beta chain was obtained from a study of beta chain features in type 1 diabetes. Germline V gives CDR1 MDHEN, CDR2 SYDVKM. Losses at the gene ends were 5 bases for V and 1 base for J; bases not matched to a gene: 11. This CDR3 contains 17 residues. Isolated RNA was reverse transcribed in full, so expressed TCRB transcripts were sequenced. This table comes from immunoSEQ multiplex PCR, and its TCRdb copy is limited to in-frame clones, with some not included. The table has under 350,000 clones, under 8.5% seen once. The chain employs TRBV28 and TRBJ1-2; 9 bases are shared with TRBD1. The TCR was taken from a woman in her late teens or twenties in good health. Material for sequencing was central memory CD4+ T cells from blood. CDR3 nucleotides: TGTGCCAGCAGTGGAGGGACAGGGAGAGTAGTTAACTATGGCTACACCTTC. It specifies CASSGGTGRVVNYGYTF.